Below, 18 T cell receptor beta chains from the same sample are listed, as sequenced in a study of T cells in Graves' hyperthyroidism and ophthalmopathy. Using RNA transcripts as the source, TCR beta CDR3 regions were amplified. The TCR CDR3 was amplified in a first-round RT-PCR using the HTBI primer set. MiXCR was run by TCRdb on the multiplex PCR reads, yielding one entry per CDR3 protein. Of tens of thousands of distinct CDR3 sequences listed, roughly 50% are singletons. Sequenced material: blood. The receptors shown here come from a woman aged 60-75 years with Graves' ophthalmopathy.

This clonotype was counted many times. J is TRBJ2-1 and V is TRBV9; D is unresolved. The CDR3 is 14 amino acids. V lost 3 bases, J lost 9 bases, and 16 bases lay in between. Germline V gives CDR1 SGDLS, CDR2 YYNGEE. The CDR3 loop reads CASSDVVGKREQFF. The CDR3 DNA is TGTGCCAGCAGCGATGTGGTAGGTAAACGTGAGCAGTTCTTC.

J is TRBJ2-3 and V is TRBV7-9, with D unresolved. Germline V gives CDR1 SEHNR, CDR2 FQNEAQ (reference sequence). V was cut by 3 bases and J by 0 bases, with 7 bases left in between. The length of the CDR3 is 14 residues. The CDR3 is CASSFSRSTDTQYF. The CDR3 DNA is TGTGCCAGCAGCTTTAGCAGGAGCACAGATACGCAGTATTTT.

CDR3 in DNA: TGCAGTGCTGGAGGACTAGCAGGTAATGAGCAGTTCTTC. It is translated as CSAGGLAGNEQFF. The chain links TRBV20-1 to TRBJ2-1; 8 bases line up with TRBD2. From germline, CDR1 is DFQATT and CDR2 SNEGSKA (reference sequence). CDR3 length: 13 residues. V shed 5 bases and J 7 bases; nucleotides not matched to a gene: 7.

This clonotype has a count of ten or more. The chain carries TRBV29-1 and TRBJ2-5, with no clear D. CDR1 and CDR2 from the germline V gene are SQVTM and ANQGSEA. This CDR3 is 13 amino acids long. V was shortened by 3 bases and J by 0 bases, with 8 bases between the two germline ends. The DNA of the CDR3 is TGCAGCGTTGACGCTCCGTACCAAGAGACCCAGTACTTC. Protein product: CSVDAPYQETQYF. The complete variable domain, with remaining parts taken from reference TRBV29-1 and TRBJ2-5, reads SAVISQKPSRDICQRGTSLTIQCQVDSQVTMMFWYRQQPGQSLTLIATANQGSEATYESGFVIDKFPISRPNLTFSTLTVSNMSPEDSSIYLCSVDAPYQETQYFGPGTRLLVL.

For the CDR3, the DNA is TGTGCCAGCCGCTCTGGGGCCAACGTCCTGACTTTC. It specifies CASRSGANVLTF. The V and J genes are TRBV7-9 and TRBJ2-6; D gene uncertain. Germline CDR1 reads SEHNR; CDR2 reads FQNEAQ (reference sequence). The ends were cut back, 8 bases at V and 0 bases at J, with 2 bases in the middle. The CDR3 length is 12 residues. Complete variable domain (other parts from reference TRBV7-9 and TRBJ2-6): DTGVSQNPRHKITKRGQNVTFRCDPISEHNRLYWYRQTLGQGPEFLTYFQNEAQLEKSRLLSDRFSAERPKGSFSTLEIQRTEQGDSAMYLCASRSGANVLTFGAGSRLTVL.

At least ten counts were recorded for this clonotype. The chain has TRBV20-1 and TRBJ2-7; D perhaps matches TRBD1 (6 bases). V lost 5 bases and J lost 2, with 19 bases in between. From germline, CDR1 is DFQATT and CDR2 SNEGSKA (reference sequence). The CDR3 consists of 15 residues. The CDR3 nucleotides are TGCAGTGCTCTCATCGGGACAACGATTCCCTACGAGCAGTACTTC. This translates into CSALIGTTIPYEQYF.

This clonotype was counted many times. The chain combines TRBV5-5 with TRBJ2-7; D call uncertain. Germline CDR1 and CDR2: SGHKS and YYEKEE (reference sequence). CDR3 length: 11 residues. The ends were cut back, 2 bases at V and 3 bases at J, with 3 bases in the middle. CDR3 loop: CASSFLYEQYF. DNA for the CDR3: TGTGCCAGCAGCTTCCTCTACGAGCAGTACTTC.

The DNA for the CDR3 is TGTGCCAGCAGCTTCGGGACAGTATATGGCTACACCTTC. Protein: CASSFGTVYGYTF. This rearrangement joins TRBV9 to TRBJ1-2; 7 bases map to TRBD1. The V gene's germline CDR1 is SGDLS and CDR2 YYNGEE. J was trimmed by 5 bases and V by 4 bases; bases with no gene match: 5. The CDR3 covers 13 residues.

This clonotype was seen many times. The V and J genes are TRBV20-1 and TRBJ2-3, with 8 bases aligning to TRBD2. Trimming removed 3 bases from V and 3 bases from J; junction bases left unmatched: 11. Germline V CDR1 and CDR2: DFQATT, SNEGSKA (reference sequence). The CDR3 has 16 residues. In nucleotides, the CDR3 is TGCAGTGCTAGTAGGGGTGGCGGGGGGTATACAGATACGCAGTATTTT. It yields the protein CSASRGGGGYTDTQYF.

Many counts were recorded for this clonotype. The chain is built from TRBV7-2 and TRBJ2-1; D possibly corresponds to TRBD1 (5 bases). The CDR3 consists of 16 residues. Trimming left V 1 base short and J 2 bases short, with 12 bases between. The germline gives CDR1 SGHTA, CDR2 FQGNSA. This CDR3 is CASSLVWTYPYNEQFF. CDR3 bases: TGTGCCAGCAGCTTAGTTTGGACATACCCCTACAATGAGCAGTTCTTC.

This clonotype was detected ten times or more. The chain couples TRBV6-5 to TRBJ2-3; unclear D gene. CDR3 length: 14 residues. CDR1 MNHEY and CDR2 SVGAGI come from the germline V gene. The germline V and J ends were trimmed by 7 bases and 0 bases, with 11 bases remaining between them. DNA of the CDR3: TGTGCCAGCACCAAGGGCTTTAGCACAGATACGCAGTATTTT. Its translation is CASTKGFSTDTQYF.

The chain joins TRBV7-2 to TRBJ2-1; no clear D gene. The length of the CDR3 is 15 residues. The germline CDR1 and CDR2 sequences are SGHTA and FQGNSA. V was trimmed by 1 base and J by 4 bases, leaving 11 bases between them. CDR3 nucleotides: TGTGCCAGCAGCTTAGGATCCGACTGGTACAATGAGCAGTTCTTC. Protein sequence: CASSLGSDWYNEQFF. Full variable domain (missing parts from reference TRBV7-2 and TRBJ2-1): GAGVSQSPSNKVTEKGKDVELRCDPISGHTALYWYRQSLGQGLEFLIYFQGNSAPDKSGLPSDRFSAERTGGSVSTLTIQRTQQEDSAVYLCASSLGSDWYNEQFFGPGTRLTVL.

The chain joins TRBV4-1 to TRBJ1-2, with 8 bases matching TRBD1. The V segment lost 4 bases and the J segment 7 bases; nucleotides outside the gene matches: 5. CDR1 is MGHRA, CDR2 YSYEKL, per germline. The CDR3 has 13 residues. The CDR3 reads CASSRGQGGGYTF. CDR3 sequence (DNA): TGCGCCAGCAGCCGAGGACAGGGAGGTGGCTACACCTTC.

Ten or more counts support this clonotype. J is TRBJ2-7 and V is TRBV13, with 16 bases lining up with TRBD2. The CDR3 has 20 residues. Germline V lookup: CDR1 PRHDT, CDR2 FYEKMQ (reference sequence). V gave up 0 bases and J gave up 3 bases; unmatched junction bases: 11. In nucleotides, the CDR3 is TGTGCCAGCAGCTTAGGCATCCCCGGGACTAGCGGGAGGGGCAGCTACGAGCAGTACTTC. Protein: CASSLGIPGTSGRGSYEQYF. The full variable domain, in which reference TRBV13 and TRBJ2-7 provide the parts outside the CDR3, is AAGVIQSPRHLIKEKRETATLKCYPIPRHDTVYWYQQGPGQDPQFLISFYEKMQSDKGSIPDRFSAQQFSDYHSELNMSSLELGDSALYFCASSLGIPGTSGRGSYEQYFGPGTRLTVT.

CDR3 residues: CASRLRWGGQSGEAFF. The CDR3 bases are TGTGCCAGCAGGTTGCGATGGGGGGGACAGAGTGGTGAAGCTTTCTTT. The V call is TRBV12-3 or TRBV12-4, the J call TRBJ1-1; 7 nucleotides agree with TRBD1. V was clipped by 6 bases and J by 7 bases; unmatched bases: 17. This CDR3 spans 16 amino acids.

This clonotype has a count of ten or more. The J gene is TRBJ1-1, the V gene TRBV6-2 or TRBV6-3, with D possibly being TRBD1 (5 bases). CDR1 is MNHEY and CDR2 is SVGEGT in the germline V gene. The CDR3 has 16 residues. V dropped 2 bases and J dropped 2 bases, with 15 bases sitting between them. The CDR3 DNA is TGTGCCAGCAGTTACAGGAGGGGCTTTAGCAACACTGAAGCTTTCTTT. Translating it yields CASSYRRGFSNTEAFF.

This clonotype was seen at least ten times. V usage is TRBV9 and J usage is TRBJ1-5; 7 bases match TRBD1. Germline assignment: CDR1 SGDLS and CDR2 YYNGEE. Trimming at V came to 2 bases and at J to 0 bases, leaving 2 bases not matched to a gene. This CDR3 has 15 residues. The CDR3 DNA follows: TGTGCCAGCAGCGTGACAGGGTTTAGCAATCAGCCCCAGCATTTT. This encodes CASSVTGFSNQPQHF. Full variable domain (remainder filled in from reference TRBV9 and TRBJ1-5): DSGVTQTPKHLITATGQRVTLRCSPRSGDLSVYWYQQSLDQGLQFLIQYYNGEERAKGNILERFSAQQFPDLHSELNLSSLELGDSALYFCASSVTGFSNQPQHFGDGTRLSIL.

This clonotype was recorded at least ten times. The V call is TRBV7-2, the J call TRBJ2-7, with 7 nucleotides matching TRBD2. The germline gives CDR1 SGHTA, CDR2 FQGNSA. CDR3 length: 13 residues. V shed 5 bases and J 1 base; nucleotides not matched to a gene: 2. CDR3 region: CASSHGGSYEQYF. CDR3 nucleotides: TGTGCCAGCAGCCACGGGGGGTCCTACGAGCAGTACTTC.